This record looks at one T cell receptor beta chain sequence and its context. Its antigen is undetermined. The data originate from a study of PD-1 blockade in classical Hodgkin lymphoma. Described time point: newly diagnosed, previously untreated cHL patient sample. Magnetic negative selection was used to purify CD8+ T cells from thawed PBMCs. This table comes from immunoSEQ multiplex PCR, and its TCRdb copy is limited to in-frame clones, with some not included. The data show over 3,500 clones, with 81% seen just once and 10% to 15% held by the top ten. Study-wide points: Nothing has yet pinned down what causes the repertoire differences, possibly disease activity or prior therapy.

The material sequenced was CD8+ T cells from blood. The sequence was collected from a human donor with classical Hodgkin lymphoma.

CDR3 sequence reads: CASSPLAGQYNEQFF. The CDR3 DNA is TGTGCCAGCAGCCCGCTGGCGGGACAATACAATGAGCAGTTCTTC. The chain recombines TRBV7-2 with TRBJ2-1; the D call may be TRBD1 or TRBD2 (6 bases each). The CDR3 runs to 15 residues. The V and J ends lost 5 bases and 4 bases respectively, with 15 bases between them. Germline V CDR1 and CDR2: SGHTA, FQGNSA.